These 14 T cell receptor beta chains originate from one sample sequenced in a study of control samples from healthy donors and cancer patients. Using immunoSEQ multiplex PCR, the repertoire was profiled, and TCRdb retains in-frame clones only, with some absent. This table holds more than 150,000 clones, over 85% found once. Sequencing was carried out using blood. The receptors stem from a man aged 18-30 years in good health.

This clone was seen just once. The gene calls are TRBV2 and TRBJ1-5; the D is unclear. Germline V lookup: CDR1 SNHLY, CDR2 FYNNEI. V was pared by 7 bases and J by 0 bases, with 13 bases between. CDR3 size: 15 residues. Here the CDR3 reads CASTQDGYSNQPQHF. The CDR3 DNA follows: TGTGCCAGCACCCAGGACGGATATAGCAATCAGCCCCAGCATTTT.

Here the CDR3 reads CASKKGDSGNTIYF. The CDR3 DNA follows: TGTGCCAGCAAAAAGGGGGACTCTGGAAACACCATATATTTT. V is TRBV6-5 and J is TRBJ1-3, with D possibly being TRBD1 (6 bases). CDR3 length equals 14 residues. The ends were cut back, 7 bases at V and 0 bases at J, with 10 bases in the middle. The germline V gene has CDR1 MNHEY and CDR2 SVGAGI.

Only one count was recorded for this clone. The chain uses TRBV6-1 and TRBJ1-4; D not resolved. Trimming cost V 2 bases and J 8 bases, with 6 bases left between them. Germline V CDR1 and CDR2: MNHNS, SASEGT. The CDR3 extends over 12 amino acids. Here the CDR3 DNA reads TGTGCCAGCAGTGAATTATCGGAAAAACTGTTTTTT. As protein: CASSELSEKLFF.

The chain combines TRBV5-1 with TRBJ2-7; 8 bases are a match to TRBD2. This CDR3 contains 14 residues. Germline V gives CDR1 SGHRS, CDR2 YFSETQ. The V and J ends lost 2 bases and 5 bases, in that order; junction bases with no gene match: 6. CDR3 sequence reads: CASSLGSGGNEQYF. The CDR3, as DNA: TGCGCCAGCAGCTTAGGGAGCGGGGGCAACGAGCAGTACTTC.

The chain is built from TRBV18 and TRBJ2-1, with 11 nucleotides matching TRBD2. The junction had 4 bases not matched to a gene; V was cut back by 5 bases and J by 4 bases. The CDR3 is made up of 15 amino acids. Germline V CDR1 and CDR2: KGHSH, LQKENI. CDR3 sequence (DNA): TGTGCCAGCTCAGTAGCGGGGGGGCCGTACAATGAGCAGTTCTTC. Amino acids: CASSVAGGPYNEQFF.

This sequence joins TRBV20-1 and TRBJ2-1, with unresolved D. V shed 0 bases and J shed 7 bases, with 4 bases lying between them. This CDR3 region has 11 residues. In germline, CDR1 is DFQATT, CDR2 SNEGSKA (reference sequence). The CDR3 DNA is TGCAGTGCTAGAGACCAAAATGAGCAGTTCTTC. The encoded protein is CSARDQNEQFF.

The V gene is TRBV1, the J gene TRBJ2-1; the tabulated D call, TRBD1, remains unverified against the DNA. TRBV1 is described as a pseudogene. This CDR3 is 16 amino acids long. The CDR3 DNA is TGCACCAGCAGCCAAGAGGGAACAGGCCATGGGGATGAGCAGTTCTTC. Protein sequence: CTSSQEGTGHGDEQFF.

The chain couples TRBV7-8 to TRBJ2-7; D assignment may be TRBD1 or TRBD2 (5 bases each). Trimming pared 5 bases from V and 7 bases from J, leaving 9 bases between. This CDR3 comprises 11 residues. Germline values: CDR1 SGHVS, CDR2 FQNEAQ. The CDR3: CASSPGTEQYF. The CDR3 DNA follows: TGTGCCAGCAGCCCCGGGACGGAGCAGTACTTC.

The rearrangement links TRBV2 to TRBJ2-7; D is tentatively TRBD1 or TRBD2 (6 bases each). CDR3 length: 17 amino acids. Germline assignment: CDR1 SNHLY and CDR2 FYNNEI. The V gene lost 4 bases and the J gene lost 2 bases, with 21 bases spanning the gap. CDR3 protein: CASSVGGRFIMTYEQYF. The CDR3 DNA reads TGTGCCAGCAGTGTGGGGGGCAGATTTATTATGACCTACGAGCAGTACTTC.

The DNA of the CDR3 is TGTGCCTGGAACGGGTACACTGAAGCTTTCTTT. Its protein product is CAWNGYTEAFF. This chain uses TRBV30 with TRBJ1-1; D not resolved. Germline CDR1 GTSNPN, CDR2 SVGIG (reference sequence). Trimming left V 4 bases short and J 3 bases short, with 6 bases between. This CDR3 is built from 11 residues.

This chain links TRBV29-1 with TRBJ2-1, with 7 nucleotides matching TRBD2. The CDR3 is made up of 14 amino acids. Per the germline V gene, CDR1 is SQVTM and CDR2 is ANQGSEA. Trimming at V came to 4 bases and at J to 0 bases, leaving 3 bases not matched to a gene. The CDR3 reads CSVVGGSSYNEQFF. CDR3 nucleotides: TGCAGCGTTGTGGGCGGGAGCTCCTACAATGAGCAGTTCTTC.

The chain has TRBV12-3 or TRBV12-4 and TRBJ2-7; D gene unclear. The V and J ends lost 4 bases and 11 bases respectively, with 12 bases between them. The CDR3 loop spans 11 amino acids. The CDR3 loop reads CASSSLREKYF. The CDR3, as DNA: TGTGCCAGCAGTTCACTAAGGGAAAAGTACTTC.

The rearrangement links TRBV2 to TRBJ1-5; perhaps TRBD1 as D (6 bases). The CDR3 has 12 amino acids. The ends were cut back, 8 bases at V and 3 bases at J, with 8 bases in the middle. Germline CDR1 SNHLY, CDR2 FYNNEI. CDR3 loop: CASGQSNQPQHF. In DNA, the CDR3 is TGTGCCAGCGGACAGTCCAATCAGCCCCAGCATTTT.

This clone came up once. The rearrangement joins TRBV12-5 to TRBJ2-2; no reliable D call. The germline V gene has CDR1 LGHNT and CDR2 FRNRAP. V shed 3 bases and J shed 6 bases, with 8 bases lying between them. The CDR3 has 13 amino acids. CDR3 in amino acids: CASGFRFSGELFF. For the CDR3, the DNA is TGTGCTAGTGGTTTCAGGTTTTCCGGGGAGCTGTTTTTT.